This T cell receptor (gamma chain) originates from a study of fetal and pediatric gammadelta thymocytes (dated by TCRdb to between 2021 and 2024). At the level of the whole study: The bulk gammadelta thymocyte repertoires, which combined previously published data with newly generated, unpublished data, were used to reinforce a single-cell study of gammadelta thymocyte development. The set of bulk gammadelta thymocyte repertoires included approximately ten subjects in total: 3 fetal thymus donors and 7 pediatric thymus donors. Bulk gammadelta thymocyte repertoires combined previously published data (refs 27,28) with unpublished data. Bulk TCR repertoire data were included to raise the number of subjects and reinforce the CDR3 publicity analysis. Study-level results and caveats: Fetal gammadelta thymocyte repertoires were previously reported to be enriched for TRDV2, TRGV8 and TRGV9 usage, low N additions and public CDR3s compared with post-natal repertoires.

Instrument used: Illumina MiSeq. As for the authors' bioinformatics: For the publicity analysis, the Vgamma9Vdelta2 and nonVgamma9Vdelta2 bulk CDR3 files from each subject were merged to form one combined repertoire per subject. CDR3 publicity was scored from 0 to 19 by checking each amino acid sequence across 9 single-cell datasets and 10 bulk repertoires, using base R and dplyr. TCRdb reprocessed the public data with the CATT caller; entries with the same nucleotide sequence were combined afterwards. The authors' filters were not applied to this entry. In all, the sample holds around 920 gamma-chain clones, and roughly 5% of those were seen once. The top ten clonotypes cover roughly 7% of the sample. Staining of thymocytes was performed with Zombie NIR viability dye and with antibodies against CD3 (UCHT1), TCRgammadelta (11F2), TCRVgamma9 (IMMU360) and TCRVdelta2 (IMMU389). Bulk TRD and TRG CDR3 repertoires were generated separately from sorted Vgamma9Vdelta2 and nonVgamma9Vdelta2 gammadelta thymocytes of human fetal and pediatric thymuses. Pediatric thymus tissue was collected in Belgium from children having cardiac surgery. The ages of the pediatric thymus donors in the study ranged between roughly 1 and 11 years. Thymic cell suspensions were made from fetal and post-natal thymuses as previously described. NonVgamma9Vdelta2 thymocytes were sorted as CD3+ gammadeltaTCR+ cells that did not have the Vgamma9+Vdelta2+ phenotype. A FACS Aria III cell sorter (BD Biosciences) was used for cell sorting.

This clone is medium-sized (0.01 to 0.1%) in terms of sample share. This clone's antigen is unknown. Base qualities are missing; no much larger clone stands one base away. Trimming removed 0 bases from V and 6 bases from J; the gene matches leave 8 bases unexplained. The germline V gene (reference sequence) yields GITISATS for CDR1 and ISYDGTV for CDR2. The CDR3 measures 14 amino acids from cysteine to phenylalanine. Only CDR3 DNA is held: 42 bases, read in frame from base 1. Sequences were obtained from non-Vgamma9Vdelta2 gamma-delta T cells from the thymus. The sample's cell subset or site label is to be understood as: CD3+gammadeltaTCR+ thymocytes not co-expressing Vgamma9 and Vdelta2. This TCR came from a child who underwent cardiac surgery and was recorded as healthy. This receptor chain uses TRGV9 and TRGJ1 or TRGJ2. The DNA sequence is as follows: TGTGCCTTGTGGGAGGTGCACGTAAGTTATAAGAAACTCTTT. This encodes CALWEVHVSYKKLF.